This T cell receptor (beta chain) comes out of a study of shared clonotypes between healthy human individuals. As regards this clone: Its target is not known.

V shed 5 bases and J 5 bases; nucleotides not matched to a gene: 8. This CDR3 region has 15 residues. The germline gives CDR1 SGHTA, CDR2 FQGNSA. Overall study findings and caveats: How much donors shared clonotypes was expected to be affected by sequencing depth. Clonotypes shared by all four sorted-subset donors had higher generation probabilities than non-shared clonotypes.

Measured with immunoSEQ multiplex PCR; TCRdb has only the in-frame clones, and not every one. The data hold around 2,000,000 clones, with 85% to 95% observed a single time. The sample was naive CD4+ T cells sorted from blood. Documented subset: CD45RA+ positively selected. The chain employs TRBV7-2 and TRBJ2-7; TRBD2 matches at 11 bases. The source of this sequence is a man in his late teens or twenties in good health. The CDR3 is CASSPRLAGFNEQYF. For the CDR3, the DNA is TGTGCCAGCAGCCCCCGACTAGCGGGATTCAACGAGCAGTACTTC.